The clone carrying this T cell receptor (beta chain) was counted ten times or more. With 3 bases clipped from V and 2 bases from J, the junction kept 2 bases outside the gene matches. Germline-derived CDR1 and CDR2 are GTSNPN and SVGIG (reference sequence). The CDR3 is made up of 13 amino acids. Amplification of TCR beta CDR3 regions was performed using RNA transcripts as template. TCR CDR3 underwent first-round RT-PCR with the HTBI primer set. TCRdb re-analysed the multiplex PCR reads in MiXCR, keeping a single row per CDR3 protein. The sample includes roughly 420,000 distinct CDR3 sequences, around 16% of them seen just once. These data are taken from a study of T cells in Graves' hyperthyroidism and ophthalmopathy. Study context: Peripheral blood was secured at the point of initial diagnosis, before any treatment.

If no ophthalmopathy progression occurred within 18 months, Graves' hyperthyroidism was stable. Researchers barred patients who had uncontrolled infection, other autoimmune disease, pregnancy or lactation. The sequence was obtained from a young woman with Graves' hyperthyroidism. The V gene is TRBV30, the J gene TRBJ2-7; TRBD2 matches at 9 bases. Sequenced material: blood. CDR3 sequence (DNA): TGTGCCTGGAGGCGCGGGGGGGCCTACGAGCAGTACTTC. The encoded protein is CAWRRGGAYEQYF.